These 14 T cell receptor beta chains share one sample of origin, sequenced in a study of T-cell memory formation after mild COVID-19 listed by TCRdb under 2021. Library method: 5' RACE. Sequencing used an Illumina NovaSeq 6000. Starting from the raw public reads, TCRdb applied fastp trimming at Q25, assembled clones with MiXCR and retained in-frame beta chains. Every entry covers one CDR3 protein and lists the most common genes and DNA from its rows. The sample contains 450,000 to 650,000 distinct CDR3 sequences, less than 25% of them found a single time. Roughly 8.1% of the sample comes from the top ten. Sample: PBMCs or a T cell subset sorted from them (not recorded which). These receptors came from an adult woman who had mild COVID-19 (a few samples of this study predate the infection). The sample titles of this study are shuffled in the database, so cell type and time point are left out; the donor was told from shared clones.

The chain is built from TRBV6-6 and TRBJ2-2; 9 bases are shared with TRBD2. The CDR3 extends over 15 amino acids. From germline, CDR1 is MNHNY and CDR2 SVGAGI (reference sequence). V shed 5 bases and J 1 base; nucleotides not matched to a gene: 2. DNA for the CDR3: TGTGCCAGCAGTACGACTAGCGGGAACACCGGGGAGCTGTTTTTT. Protein product: CASSTTSGNTGELFF.

The chain couples TRBV20-1 to TRBJ1-2, with 10 bases matching TRBD1. With V trimmed by 5 bases and J by 1 base, 7 bases remained unmatched. The CDR3 totals 15 residues. Germline V gives CDR1 DFQATT, CDR2 SNEGSKA (reference sequence). The CDR3 nucleotides are TGCAGTGCTTTAGGACAGGGGGAGAATAACTATGGCTACACCTTC. It translates to CSALGQGENNYGYTF.

The chain joins TRBV14 to TRBJ1-6; D is ambiguous. Germline CDR1 reads SGHDN; CDR2 reads FVKESK. Trimming took off 4 bases at V and 0 bases at J, with 16 bases between the two ends. This CDR3 is 18 amino acids long. CDR3 bases: TGTGCCAGCAGCCCTTCTTCGGGGAGATTCTCCTATAATTCACCCCTCCACTTT. It yields the protein CASSPSSGRFSYNSPLHF.

On this clonotype: The junction and the germline gene differ at one end; a read error may be behind it. This sequence joins TRBV7-9 and TRBJ2-1; D is uncertain. Germline CDR1 is SEHNR and CDR2 is FQNEAQ (reference sequence). The CDR3 is 14 residues long. CDR3 bases: TGTGCCAGCAACTTAGATCAAGGTTGGAATGAGCAGTTCTTC. Protein sequence: CASNLDQGWNEQFF.

The chain carries TRBV27 and TRBJ2-2, with D possibly matching TRBD1 (6 bases). Per germline, CDR1 MNHEY and CDR2 SMNVEV (reference sequence). V lost 8 bases and J 6 bases, leaving 19 bases between the germline ends. CDR3 size: 15 residues. The CDR3 bases are TGTGCCAGCTCGACCGACAGGTTTGCGGCCGGGGAGCTGTTTTTT. This encodes CASSTDRFAAGELFF.

V gene TRBV5-4 combines with J gene TRBJ2-3; 8 nucleotides align to TRBD2. CDR1 is SGHNT, CDR2 YYREEE, per germline (reference sequence). CDR3 length equals 15 residues. V was clipped by 5 bases and J by 3 bases; unmatched bases: 8. The CDR3 here is CASRKTGGPTDTQYF. In DNA form, the CDR3 reads TGTGCCAGCAGGAAAACGGGGGGGCCGACAGATACGCAGTATTTT.

This clonotype was picked up a small number of times. The chain combines TRBV5-1 with TRBJ2-5; D not resolved. Germline lookup yields CDR1 SGHRS and CDR2 YFSETQ. The germline V and J ends were trimmed by 1 base and 5 bases, with 12 bases remaining between them. The CDR3 has 14 residues. Here the CDR3 reads CASSLYPSGETQYF. In DNA form, the CDR3 reads TGCGCCAGCAGCTTGTACCCATCCGGGGAGACCCAGTACTTC.

The V and J genes are TRBV7-2 and TRBJ2-3, with TRBD1 matching over 8 bases. The CDR3 has 15 residues. Germline CDR1 is SGHTA and CDR2 is FQGNSA. With V trimmed by 5 bases and J by 4 bases, 8 bases remained unmatched. The CDR3 coding sequence is TGTGCCAGCAGCCCCGGACAGGGTAAAGCAGATACGCAGTATTTT. This encodes CASSPGQGKADTQYF.

This clonotype appeared many times. The chain links TRBV4-1 to TRBJ2-2; TRBD2 is a possible D gene (7 bases). V lost 4 bases to trimming and J lost 4 bases, with 13 bases between them. The germline CDR1 and CDR2 sequences are MGHRA and YSYEKL. The CDR3 has 15 residues. The CDR3 region is CASSLGGPGTGELFF. DNA of the CDR3: TGCGCCAGCAGCCTCGGGGGGCCGGGCACCGGGGAGCTGTTTTTT.

V gene TRBV7-2 combines with J gene TRBJ2-1, with a weak D call TRBD2 (6 bases). This CDR3 comprises 12 residues. Per the germline V gene, CDR1 is SGHTA and CDR2 is FQGNSA. V was cut by 4 bases and J by 8 bases, with 9 bases left in between. For the CDR3, the DNA is TGTGCCAGCAGCTGGAGGGCGGATGAGCAGTTCTTC. Its translation: CASSWRADEQFF.

This clonotype was counted only a few times. The rearrangement links TRBV5-1 to TRBJ2-1, with D possibly TRBD1 on 6 matching bases. The germline V gene encodes CDR1 SGHRS and CDR2 YFSETQ. The CDR3 runs to 13 residues. The V gene lost 0 bases and the J gene lost 8 bases, with 9 bases spanning the gap. The CDR3 bases are TGCGCCAGCAGCTTGGATTGGGGGCATGAGCAGTTCTTC. Translated: CASSLDWGHEQFF. Based on the CDR3 plus reference TRBV5-1 and TRBJ2-1, the full variable domain is KAGVTQTPRYLIKTRGQQVTLSCSPISGHRSVSWYQQTPGQGLQFLFEYFSETQRNKGNFPGRFSGRQFSNSRSEMNVSTLELGDSALYLCASSLDWGHEQFFGPGTRLTVL.

The V gene is TRBV24-1, the J gene TRBJ2-1, with 7 positions matching TRBD2. Germline loops: CDR1 KGHDR, CDR2 SFDVKD. Losses at the gene ends were 1 base for V and 1 base for J; bases not matched to a gene: 0. CDR3 length equals 15 residues. CDR3 loop: CATSDFGGSYNEQFF. The CDR3 DNA reads TGTGCCACCAGTGATTTCGGGGGGTCCTACAATGAGCAGTTCTTC.

This rearrangement joins TRBV5-1 to TRBJ2-5; D tentatively fits TRBD1 or TRBD2 (5 bases each). V was shortened by 0 bases and J by 2 bases, with 8 bases between the two germline ends. CDR1 SGHRS and CDR2 YFSETQ come from the germline V gene. This CDR3 contains 14 residues. CDR3 bases: TGCGCCAGCAGCTTGGTGGGGGAACAAGAGACCCAGTACTTC. Its translation is CASSLVGEQETQYF.

This clonotype has just a few counts. The chain couples TRBV7-2 to TRBJ2-1; TRBD2 matches 8 bases. The germline CDR1 and CDR2 sequences are SGHTA and FQGNSA. V was clipped by 1 base and J by 7 bases; unmatched bases: 6. This CDR3 has 15 amino acids. In DNA form, the CDR3 reads TGTGCCAGCAGCTTAGGACCGGGGGGGCTTAATGAGCAGTTCTTC. Translating it yields CASSLGPGGLNEQFF.